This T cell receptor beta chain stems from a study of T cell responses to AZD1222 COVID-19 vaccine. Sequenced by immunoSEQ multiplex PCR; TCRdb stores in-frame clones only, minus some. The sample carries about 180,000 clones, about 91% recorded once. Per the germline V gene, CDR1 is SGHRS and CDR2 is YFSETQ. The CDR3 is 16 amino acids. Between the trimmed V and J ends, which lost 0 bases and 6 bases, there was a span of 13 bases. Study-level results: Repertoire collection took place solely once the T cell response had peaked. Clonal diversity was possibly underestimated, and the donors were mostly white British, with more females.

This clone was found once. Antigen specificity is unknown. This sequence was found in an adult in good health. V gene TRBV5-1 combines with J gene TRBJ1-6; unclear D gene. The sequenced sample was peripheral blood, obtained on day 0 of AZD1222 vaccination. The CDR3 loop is CASSLGLDLFNSPLHF. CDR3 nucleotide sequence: TGCGCCAGCAGCTTGGGTCTGGATCTTTTTAATTCACCCCTCCACTTT.